The rows below give T cell receptor beta chains drawn from one sample of a study of T cells after posttransplantation cyclophosphamide. This table comes from immunoSEQ multiplex PCR, and its TCRdb copy is limited to in-frame clones, with some not included. The sample has more than 9,000 clones, approximately 86% seen once. This material consisted of CD4+ T cells sorted from PBMCs, taken after allogeneic stem cell transplant with posttransplant cyclophosphamide. The source of these receptors is a young adult male patient who received an allogeneic stem cell transplant from a related donor, was CMV-positive, and had acute GVHD only. These T cells may partly come from the graft donor. Both conserved end residues are part of each CDR3. D genes are given only for firm matches. The size of a clone is reported for some rows only, either as once, few or many, or as a class for expanded clones.

d_gene: -
v_gene: TRBV28
abundance: -
j_gene: TRBJ1-2
CDR3nt: TGTGCCAGCAGTCCGGCAGGCTATGGCTACACCTTC
CDR3aa: CASSPAGYGYTF

d_gene: TRBD2
v_gene: TRBV7-2
abundance: -
j_gene: TRBJ2-3
CDR3nt: TGTGCCAGCAGCTTAGACAGAAGCGGGGGGGCCATGGATACGCAGTATTTT
CDR3aa: CASSLDRSGGAMDTQYF

d_gene: -
v_gene: TRBV11-2
abundance: -
j_gene: TRBJ2-5
CDR3nt: TGTGCCAGCAGCTTCGAGGGCTACCAAGAGACCCAGTACTTC
CDR3aa: CASSFEGYQETQYF

d_gene: TRBD1
v_gene: TRBV2
abundance: -
j_gene: TRBJ2-5
CDR3nt: TGTGCCAGCAGTAGGGACAGGGGCTCTTCAGAGACCCAGTACTTC
CDR3aa: CASSRDRGSSETQYF

d_gene: TRBD2
v_gene: TRBV28
abundance: -
j_gene: TRBJ2-1
CDR3nt: TGTGCCAGCAGTCCGCCTATTAGCGGGGGGGCCGGGAATGAGCAGTTCTTC
CDR3aa: CASSPPISGGAGNEQFF

d_gene: -
v_gene: TRBV19
abundance: -
j_gene: TRBJ1-5
CDR3nt: TGTGCCAGTAAAAATACAGACAATCAGCCCCAGCATTTT
CDR3aa: CASKNTDNQPQHF

d_gene: -
v_gene: TRBV9
abundance: -
j_gene: TRBJ2-6
CDR3nt: TGTGCCAGCAGCACCGGGCCGGGGGGGGCCAACGTCCTGACTTTC
CDR3aa: CASSTGPGGANVLTF

d_gene: -
v_gene: TRBV5-4
abundance: -
j_gene: TRBJ1-2
CDR3nt: TGTGCCAGCACCCTCACCCGGGGTTCGCACTATGGCTACACCTTC
CDR3aa: CASTLTRGSHYGYTF

d_gene: TRBD1
v_gene: TRBV19
abundance: -
j_gene: TRBJ2-3
CDR3nt: TGTGCCAGTAGCCCCAGCACAGGGGTAAGGGATACGCAGTATTTT
CDR3aa: CASSPSTGVRDTQYF

d_gene: -
v_gene: TRBV7-9
abundance: -
j_gene: TRBJ2-2
CDR3nt: TGTGCCAGCAGCTTACCGGGACTGACTACCGGGGAGCTGTTTTTT
CDR3aa: CASSLPGLTTGELFF

d_gene: TRBD2
v_gene: TRBV5-1
abundance: -
j_gene: TRBJ2-6
CDR3nt: TGCGCCAGCAGCTTGGCCGGCGGGAGCTCTGGGGCCAACGTCCTGACTTTC
CDR3aa: CASSLAGGSSGANVLTF

d_gene: TRBD2
v_gene: TRBV5-8
abundance: -
j_gene: TRBJ2-4
CDR3nt: TGTGCCAGCAACTTACTAGCGGGGGTCCCTCTAGCCAAAAACATTCAGTACTTC
CDR3aa: CASNLLAGVPLAKNIQYF

d_gene: -
v_gene: TRBV5-1
abundance: -
j_gene: TRBJ2-1
CDR3nt: TGCGCCAGCAGCCCTAGACCCGGCGGTGAGCAGTTCTTC
CDR3aa: CASSPRPGGEQFF

d_gene: -
v_gene: TRBV2
abundance: -
j_gene: TRBJ2-1
CDR3nt: TGTGCCAGCAGTGGAGACTGGATGAATGAGCAGTTCTTC
CDR3aa: CASSGDWMNEQFF

d_gene: TRBD1
v_gene: TRBV7-2
abundance: -
j_gene: TRBJ1-1
CDR3nt: TGTGCCAGCAGTTACGCAGGGGGCACTGAAGCTTTCTTT
CDR3aa: CASSYAGGTEAFF

d_gene: TRBD1
v_gene: TRBV7-9
abundance: -
j_gene: TRBJ2-7
CDR3nt: TGTGCCAGCAGCTCACGAGGGACAGGGACACAGAACGAGCAGTACTTC
CDR3aa: CASSSRGTGTQNEQYF

d_gene: TRBD2
v_gene: TRBV6-1
abundance: -
j_gene: TRBJ2-1
CDR3nt: TGTGCCACCCAGCCGGCGGGGGGGGTACACAATGAGCAGTTCTTC
CDR3aa: CATQPAGGVHNEQFF

d_gene: TRBD1
v_gene: TRBV27
abundance: -
j_gene: TRBJ1-2
CDR3nt: TGTGCCAGCAGTTGGAAACAGGGGGGGAGCTACACCTTC
CDR3aa: CASSWKQGGSYTF

d_gene: TRBD1
v_gene: TRBV15
abundance: -
j_gene: TRBJ1-2
CDR3nt: TGTGCCACCAGCAGAGCCGTGAGAACTGACAGGGGTGAGTGCTATGGCTACACCTTC
CDR3aa: CATSRAVRTDRGECYGYTF

d_gene: TRBD2
v_gene: TRBV5-1
abundance: -
j_gene: TRBJ2-2
CDR3nt: TGCGCCAGCAGCAAACTAGCGGACCCCACCGGGGAGCTGTTTTTT
CDR3aa: CASSKLADPTGELFF

d_gene: TRBD2
v_gene: TRBV2
abundance: once
j_gene: TRBJ2-6
CDR3nt: TGTGCCAGCAGTGTGACTAGCTTACCCGGGGCCAACGTCCTGACTTTC
CDR3aa: CASSVTSLPGANVLTF

d_gene: -
v_gene: TRBV28
abundance: once
j_gene: TRBJ2-7
CDR3nt: TGTGCCAGCAGCCCCCCCTGGATCCACGGTGAGGACGAGCAGTACTTC
CDR3aa: CASSPPWIHGEDEQYF

d_gene: TRBD1
v_gene: TRBV14
abundance: -
j_gene: TRBJ2-7
CDR3nt: TGTGCCAGCAGCGCCCACAGGGGGGCCTACGAGCAGTACTTC
CDR3aa: CASSAHRGAYEQYF

d_gene: -
v_gene: TRBV7-2
abundance: once
j_gene: TRBJ1-2
CDR3nt: TGTGCCAGCAGCTTCCAACAGGGAGTAGCTAACTATGGCTACACCTTC
CDR3aa: CASSFQQGVANYGYTF

d_gene: TRBD1
v_gene: TRBV7-9
abundance: -
j_gene: TRBJ1-1
CDR3nt: TGTGCCAGCAGCCTTAACCGACAGGGAAGAACTGAAGCTTTCTTT
CDR3aa: CASSLNRQGRTEAFF

d_gene: -
v_gene: TRBV19
abundance: -
j_gene: TRBJ1-1
CDR3nt: TGTGCCGCAGGGACTGCTGAAGCTTTCTTT
CDR3aa: CAAGTAEAFF

d_gene: TRBD1
v_gene: TRBV5-1
abundance: once
j_gene: TRBJ2-1
CDR3nt: TGCGCCAGCACCCCGGGGGACAGGGTGCAAAGGGAGCAGTTCTTC
CDR3aa: CASTPGDRVQREQFF

d_gene: TRBD2
v_gene: TRBV11-2
abundance: -
j_gene: TRBJ2-5
CDR3nt: TGTGCCAGCAGCTTAGGATTTGCGGGGGGGCCTGAGACCCAGTACTTC
CDR3aa: CASSLGFAGGPETQYF

d_gene: TRBD1
v_gene: TRBV5-1
abundance: -
j_gene: TRBJ2-1
CDR3nt: TGCGCCAGCACCAGCGTCCCAGGGGGATCCTACAATGAGCAGTTCTTC
CDR3aa: CASTSVPGGSYNEQFF

d_gene: -
v_gene: TRBV28
abundance: -
j_gene: TRBJ2-5
CDR3nt: TGTGCCAGCAGTTTGGCGGGGGCCCAAGAGACCCAGTACTTC
CDR3aa: CASSLAGAQETQYF

d_gene: TRBD1
v_gene: TRBV5-5
abundance: -
j_gene: TRBJ2-2
CDR3nt: TGTGCCAGCAGCGCAGGGGGCTCTCACACCGGGGAGCTGTTTTTT
CDR3aa: CASSAGGSHTGELFF

d_gene: TRBD2
v_gene: TRBV7-2
abundance: -
j_gene: TRBJ2-1
CDR3nt: TGTGCCAGCAGCGGGATAGCGGGGGTCAATGAGCAGTTCTTC
CDR3aa: CASSGIAGVNEQFF

d_gene: TRBD1
v_gene: TRBV5-1
abundance: -
j_gene: TRBJ2-3
CDR3nt: TGCGCCAGCAGCTTGGAAGGGACAGGTAGCACAGATACGCAGTATTTT
CDR3aa: CASSLEGTGSTDTQYF

d_gene: TRBD2
v_gene: TRBV7-6
abundance: -
j_gene: TRBJ2-5
CDR3nt: TGTGCCAGCAGCTTATGGGGCGGGGGGGCCCAAGAGACCCAGTACTTC
CDR3aa: CASSLWGGGAQETQYF

d_gene: TRBD2
v_gene: TRBV11-3
abundance: -
j_gene: TRBJ2-1
CDR3nt: TGTGCCAGCAGCTCCTTCGGTAGCGGGGACGCCAATGAGCAGTTCTTC
CDR3aa: CASSSFGSGDANEQFF

d_gene: TRBD1
v_gene: TRBV6-5
abundance: -
j_gene: TRBJ1-2
CDR3nt: TGTGCCAGCTCACGAGCGACAGGGTTGGAGTATGGCTACACCTTC
CDR3aa: CASSRATGLEYGYTF

d_gene: TRBD2
v_gene: TRBV6-6
abundance: -
j_gene: TRBJ2-1
CDR3nt: TGTGCCAGCAGTGCGGGGGGAATCTACAATGAGCAGTTCTTC
CDR3aa: CASSAGGIYNEQFF

d_gene: -
v_gene: TRBV5-1
abundance: -
j_gene: TRBJ1-5
CDR3nt: TGCGCCAGCAGCTTGTCGGGGGTTAGCAATCAGCCCCAGCATTTT
CDR3aa: CASSLSGVSNQPQHF

d_gene: -
v_gene: TRBV7-2
abundance: -
j_gene: TRBJ2-7
CDR3nt: TGTGCCAGCAGCATACCTAGCCTCTCCTACGAGCAGTACTTC
CDR3aa: CASSIPSLSYEQYF

d_gene: TRBD2
v_gene: TRBV7-3
abundance: once
j_gene: TRBJ2-2
CDR3nt: TGTGCCAGCAGCTTAAAACCTAGCGGGGGGGCGGTGACCGGGGAGCTGTTTTTT
CDR3aa: CASSLKPSGGAVTGELFF

d_gene: TRBD1
v_gene: TRBV7-2
abundance: -
j_gene: TRBJ1-2
CDR3nt: TGTGCCAGCAGCTTTGACTTGACAGGGAGTAACTATGGCTACACCTTC
CDR3aa: CASSFDLTGSNYGYTF

d_gene: TRBD1
v_gene: TRBV19
abundance: few
j_gene: TRBJ1-6
CDR3nt: TGTGCCAGTAGTAGCAGGGGGCTCTCCTATAATTCACCCCTCCACTTT
CDR3aa: CASSSRGLSYNSPLHF

d_gene: TRBD1
v_gene: TRBV5-1
abundance: once
j_gene: TRBJ1-6
CDR3nt: TGCGCCAGCAGCTTCTCGGACAGGGCCGGCTCCTATAATTCACCCCTCCACTTT
CDR3aa: CASSFSDRAGSYNSPLHF

d_gene: -
v_gene: TRBV5-6
abundance: -
j_gene: TRBJ1-1
CDR3nt: TGTGCCAGCAGCACGGGACTGGGGAACACTGAAGCTTTCTTT
CDR3aa: CASSTGLGNTEAFF

d_gene: -
v_gene: TRBV29-1
abundance: -
j_gene: TRBJ2-7
CDR3nt: TGCAGCGTTGAGGGTGAGGCCTACGAGCAGTACTTC
CDR3aa: CSVEGEAYEQYF

d_gene: TRBD1
v_gene: TRBV28
abundance: few
j_gene: TRBJ1-2
CDR3nt: TGTGCCAGCAGCCGGGACAGCGCTTATGGCTACACCTTC
CDR3aa: CASSRDSAYGYTF

d_gene: -
v_gene: TRBV7-9
abundance: -
j_gene: TRBJ1-4
CDR3nt: TGTGCCAGCAGCTTAGATATTGGACAGCGGAATGAAAAACTGTTTTTT
CDR3aa: CASSLDIGQRNEKLFF

d_gene: TRBD1
v_gene: TRBV27
abundance: -
j_gene: TRBJ2-1
CDR3nt: TGTGCCAGCAACCTCCAGGGACAGGGGTTTACCAATGAGCAGTTCTTC
CDR3aa: CASNLQGQGFTNEQFF

d_gene: -
v_gene: TRBV7-6
abundance: -
j_gene: TRBJ2-5
CDR3nt: TGTGCCAGCAGCCCCCGACGTAGCGCTGAGACCCAGTACTTC
CDR3aa: CASSPRRSAETQYF

d_gene: -
v_gene: TRBV28
abundance: -
j_gene: TRBJ1-2
CDR3nt: TGTGCCAGCAGTCCCCTAGTGGAACGACTCTATGGCTACACCTTC
CDR3aa: CASSPLVERLYGYTF

d_gene: -
v_gene: TRBV5-1
abundance: -
j_gene: TRBJ2-3
CDR3nt: TGCGCCAGCAGCTTGGGGACAGCCAGCACAGATACGCAGTATTTT
CDR3aa: CASSLGTASTDTQYF

d_gene: -
v_gene: TRBV5-1
abundance: once
j_gene: TRBJ2-2
CDR3nt: TGCGCCAGCAGCTTGGCCTTCCCCAGGACAGTAACGAACACCGGGGAGCTGTTTTTT
CDR3aa: CASSLAFPRTVTNTGELFF

d_gene: TRBD1
v_gene: TRBV4-2
abundance: -
j_gene: TRBJ2-1
CDR3nt: TGTGCCAGCAGCCAAGATCCCGGGACAGGGGGGGAGCAGTTCTTC
CDR3aa: CASSQDPGTGGEQFF

d_gene: TRBD1
v_gene: TRBV18
abundance: -
j_gene: TRBJ2-5
CDR3nt: TGTGCCAGCTCACGGACAGGGGGCGGAGAGACCCAGTACTTC
CDR3aa: CASSRTGGGETQYF

d_gene: -
v_gene: TRBV29-1
abundance: -
j_gene: TRBJ1-2
CDR3nt: TGCAGCGTTGGAGATGGGGAGGAGGGCTACACCTTC
CDR3aa: CSVGDGEEGYTF

d_gene: TRBD1
v_gene: TRBV4-3
abundance: few
j_gene: TRBJ2-2
CDR3nt: TGCGCCAGCAGCCAGATGAACAGGGGGCTAACCGGGGAGCTGTTTTTT
CDR3aa: CASSQMNRGLTGELFF

d_gene: TRBD2
v_gene: TRBV5-1
abundance: -
j_gene: TRBJ2-1
CDR3nt: TGCGCCAGCAGCCCAGTGGCGGGCGGGACTAGCTACAATGAGCAGTTCTTC
CDR3aa: CASSPVAGGTSYNEQFF

d_gene: TRBD2
v_gene: TRBV4-2
abundance: -
j_gene: TRBJ2-7
CDR3nt: TGTGCCAGCAGCCAAGCCACCTCTAGCGGGGGACCCTACGAGCAGTACTTC
CDR3aa: CASSQATSSGGPYEQYF